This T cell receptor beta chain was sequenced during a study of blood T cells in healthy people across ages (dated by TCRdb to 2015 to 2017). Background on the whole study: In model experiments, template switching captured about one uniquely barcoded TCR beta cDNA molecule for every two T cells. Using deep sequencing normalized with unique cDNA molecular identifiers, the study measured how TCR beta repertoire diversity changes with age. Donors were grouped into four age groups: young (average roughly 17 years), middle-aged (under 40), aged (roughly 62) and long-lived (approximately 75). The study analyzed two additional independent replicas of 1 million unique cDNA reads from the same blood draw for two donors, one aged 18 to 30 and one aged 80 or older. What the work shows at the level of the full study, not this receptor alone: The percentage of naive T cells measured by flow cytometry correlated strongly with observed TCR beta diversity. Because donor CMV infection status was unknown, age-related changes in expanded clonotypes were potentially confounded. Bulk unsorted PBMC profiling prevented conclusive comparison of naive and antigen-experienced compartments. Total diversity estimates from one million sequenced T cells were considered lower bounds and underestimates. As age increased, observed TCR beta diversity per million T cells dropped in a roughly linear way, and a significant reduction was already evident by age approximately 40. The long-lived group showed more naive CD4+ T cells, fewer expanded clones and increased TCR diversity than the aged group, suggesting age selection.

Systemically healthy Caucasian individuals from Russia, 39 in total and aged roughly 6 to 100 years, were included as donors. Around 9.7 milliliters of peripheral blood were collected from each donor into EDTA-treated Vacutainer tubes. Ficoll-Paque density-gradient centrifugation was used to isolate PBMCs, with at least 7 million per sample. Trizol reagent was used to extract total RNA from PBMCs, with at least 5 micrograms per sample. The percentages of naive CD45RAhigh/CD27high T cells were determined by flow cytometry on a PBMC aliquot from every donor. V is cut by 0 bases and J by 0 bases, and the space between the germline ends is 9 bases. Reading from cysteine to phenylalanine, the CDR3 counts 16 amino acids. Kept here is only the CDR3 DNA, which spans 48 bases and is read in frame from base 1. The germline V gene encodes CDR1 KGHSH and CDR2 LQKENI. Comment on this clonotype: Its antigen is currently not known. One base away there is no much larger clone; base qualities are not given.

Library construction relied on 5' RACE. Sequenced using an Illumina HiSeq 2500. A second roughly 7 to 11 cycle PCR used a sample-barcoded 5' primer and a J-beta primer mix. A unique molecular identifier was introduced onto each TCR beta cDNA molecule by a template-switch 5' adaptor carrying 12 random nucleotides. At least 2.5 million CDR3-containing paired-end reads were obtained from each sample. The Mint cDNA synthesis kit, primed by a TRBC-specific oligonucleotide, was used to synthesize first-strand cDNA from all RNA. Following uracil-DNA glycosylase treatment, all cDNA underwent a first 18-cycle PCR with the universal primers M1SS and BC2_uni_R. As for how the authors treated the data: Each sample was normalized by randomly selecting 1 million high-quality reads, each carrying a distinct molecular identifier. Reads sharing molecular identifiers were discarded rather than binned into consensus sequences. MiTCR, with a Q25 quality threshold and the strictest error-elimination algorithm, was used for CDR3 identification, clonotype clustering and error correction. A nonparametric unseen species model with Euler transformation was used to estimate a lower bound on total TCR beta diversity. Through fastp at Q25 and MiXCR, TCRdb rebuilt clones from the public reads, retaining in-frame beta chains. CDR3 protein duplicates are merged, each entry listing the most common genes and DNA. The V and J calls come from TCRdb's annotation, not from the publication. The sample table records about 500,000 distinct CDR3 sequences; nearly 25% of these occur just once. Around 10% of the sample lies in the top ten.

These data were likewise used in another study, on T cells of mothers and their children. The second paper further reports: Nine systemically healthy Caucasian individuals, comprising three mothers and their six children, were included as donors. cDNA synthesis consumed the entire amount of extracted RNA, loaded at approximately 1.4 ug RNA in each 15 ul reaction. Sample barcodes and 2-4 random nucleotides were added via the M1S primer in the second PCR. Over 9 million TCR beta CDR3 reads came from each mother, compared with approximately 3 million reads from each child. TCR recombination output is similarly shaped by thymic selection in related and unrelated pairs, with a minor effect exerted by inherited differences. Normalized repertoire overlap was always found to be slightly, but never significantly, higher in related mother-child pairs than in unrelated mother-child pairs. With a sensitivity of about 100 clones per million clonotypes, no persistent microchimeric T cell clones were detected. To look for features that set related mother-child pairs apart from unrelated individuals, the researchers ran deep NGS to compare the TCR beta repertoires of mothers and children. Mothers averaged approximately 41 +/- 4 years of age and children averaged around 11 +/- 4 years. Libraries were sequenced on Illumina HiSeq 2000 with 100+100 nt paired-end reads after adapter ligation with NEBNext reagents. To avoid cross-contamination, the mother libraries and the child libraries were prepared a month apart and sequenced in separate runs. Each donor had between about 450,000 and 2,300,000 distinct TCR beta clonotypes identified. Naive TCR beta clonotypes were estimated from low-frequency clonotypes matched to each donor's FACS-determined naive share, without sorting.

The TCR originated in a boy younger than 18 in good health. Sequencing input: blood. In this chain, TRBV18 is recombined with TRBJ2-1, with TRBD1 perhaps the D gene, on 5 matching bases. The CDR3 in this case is CASSPPGHSSYNEQFF. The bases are TGTGCCAGCTCACCACCGGGGCACAGCTCCTACAATGAGCAGTTCTTC.